This T cell receptor beta chain appears in the sequencing data of a study of chemoradiotherapy in HPV16-positive cancers. Sequencing was performed with immunoSEQ multiplex PCR; in TCRdb, only in-frame clones are kept and a portion is missing. The data show about 1,100 clones, with 77% seen just once and around 12% held by the top ten. Trimming removed 5 bases from V and 5 bases from J; junction bases left unmatched: 4. The CDR3 consists of 15 residues. Germline V gives CDR1 SGHAT, CDR2 FQNNGV. The sequencing used tumor tissue, collected from a patient who underwent chemoradiotherapy. The chain is built from TRBV11-2 and TRBJ2-1, with 12 bases lining up with TRBD2. The clonotype originates from a human donor with HPV-associated anogenital cancer. The DNA for the CDR3 is TGTGCCAGCAGCGCCACTAGCGGGGGGAACAATGAGCAGTTCTTC. Translated, it gives CASSATSGGNNEQFF.